This T cell receptor (beta chain) originates from a study of circulating CD8 cells and anti-PD-1 response in melanoma. Unmatched junction bases numbered 5, after V lost 3 bases and J lost 2 bases. CDR1 and CDR2 from the germline V gene are KGHSH and LQKENI. The CDR3 runs to 15 residues. Notes on this clonotype: Its antigen is unidentified.

General study results and limits: Subset repertoires were largely private at M1, with under 7% shared. No tumor material was available, so peptide assays assessed reactivity.

Sorting of live CD3+CD8+TCRalphabeta+ cells by PD-1 and/or TIGIT gave four subsets. TCR libraries were prepared from around 15 ng of total RNA with the QIAseq Immune Repertoire TCR panel. TCRdb re-derived calls from the reads in MiXCR, one entry per CDR3 protein. This sample has around 2,500 distinct CDR3 sequences, with over 7% found just once. V and J are TRBV18 and TRBJ2-7, with TRBD1 identical over 9 bases. The receptor comes from a human donor with melanoma. Here the sequenced sample was CD8+ T cells from PBMCs, taken at baseline or after one month of anti-PD-1 therapy (not recorded which). The CDR3 here is CASSPEDRGTYEQYF. CDR3 in DNA: TGTGCCAGCTCACCCGAGGACAGGGGAACCTACGAGCAGTACTTC.